Listed below are T cell receptor beta chains from one sample, sequenced in a study of blood T cell repertoires in COVID-19. Some clones are missing from TCRdb's copy, which holds only in-frame ones; the method was immunoSEQ multiplex PCR. The data contain roughly 190,000 clones, 83% of them singletons. The sample taken for sequencing was peripheral blood. All receptors derive from a man aged 50 or older with active or convalescent COVID-19. CDR3s leave out the opening cysteine and the closing phenylalanine or tryptophan. Each record gives: V gene, CDR3 protein.

>TRBV6-5
ASSSQQETQY
>TRBV24-1
ATSDPTSGEETQY
>TRBV2
ASSEGLQGGYGYT
>TRBV7-9
ASREHLSYNEQF
>TRBV30
AWTAGGVRTEAF
>TRBV4-3
ASSQVRGFRTDTQY
>TRBV30
AWRDRVGAGYT
>TRBV29-1
SGIDRASNYGYT
>TRBV11-2
ASSFSSGRADTQY
>TRBV7-9
ASSGQGAGNQPQH
>TRBV19
ASSKQDGELF
>TRBV5-8
ASSLAPTAYEQY
>TRBV6-6
ASTRDSSTDTQY
>TRBV7-9
ASRGTDSYNEQF
>TRBV25-1
ASSELGQGSYEQY
>TRBV28
ASRETGGRGSPLH
>TRBV7-2
ASSLRGLAGGTSTDTQY
>TRBV18
ASSPLGQGNYGYT
>TRBV30
AWSRVYGYT
>TRBV27
ASKGQPNSPLH
>TRBV7-9
ASSEWAQWMNTEAF
>TRBV6-5
ASGTSGSYNEQF
>TRBV30
AWSVGAGTDTQY
>TRBV5-1
ASSSGLGVTETQY
>TRBV5-4
ASSLAIGGGGKNIQY
>TRBV30
AWSGQSPNQPQH
>TRBV27
ASRRERETNYEQY
>TRBV6-5
ASSRLPGIGGYT
>TRBV28
AASPQPSGNTIY
>TRBV25-1
ASSESVPGARSPLH
>TRBV3-1/TRBV3-2
ASRGTGGANVLT
>TRBV6-5
ASLGLAGTADTQY
>TRBV7-2
ASSLGGYYGYT
>TRBV25-1
ASKISRRNTEAF
>TRBV7-2
ASSVAMDTVNYGYT
>TRBV9
ASSVRDIGDEQY
>TRBV27
ASSPPGMTAGYT
>TRBV6-1
ASSDGGWTGEQY
>TRBV5-1
ASSSGSGGPSTDTQY
>TRBV5-1
ASSLIPRGADTGELF
>TRBV7-9
ASSSPGTGEEKLF
>TRBV11-2
ASSLDLNWGLVYGYT
>TRBV30
AWNRQGGYT
>TRBV4-1
ASSQQGYGLAGGSEQY
>TRBV9
ASSVGQGTYNEQF
>TRBV6-2/TRBV6-3
ASSYSLRTMH
>TRBV4-3
ASSQETHNNEQF
>TRBV30
AWERGQETQY
>TRBV11-2
ASSPAKGVNSGHEQF
>TRBV6-2/TRBV6-3
ASSSETGGSYEQY
>TRBV21-1
ASSNPPAGRGQY
>TRBV30
AWTLKTGLRSYEQY
>TRBV18
ASSPLGQGNEQY
>TRBV5-1
ASSLGGGLNYGYT
>TRBV10-1
ASSVGTGNTIY
>TRBV9
ASSPNSGGGDTQY
>TRBV4-1
ASEDRLAGGLGTGELF
>TRBV29-1
SVVSGRGAPNEQF